The rows below give T cell receptor beta chains drawn from one sample of a study of blood T cell repertoires in COVID-19. TCRdb's table, derived via immunoSEQ multiplex PCR, lists solely in-frame clones and lacks some. The data hold about 190,000 clones, with 88% observed a single time. The sequenced material came from peripheral blood. These receptors were obtained from a man aged 30 to 39 with acute or convalescent COVID-19. Each CDR3 is given with its conserved first and last residue. A D gene is named only where the DNA matches it firmly. The size field is filled for only some rows; it gives once, few, many or a size class.

TRBD1,TRBV18,.,TRBJ1-2,CASSTDRGHGYTF,TGTGCCAGCTCGACCGACAGGGGTCATGGCTACACCTTC
TRBD1,TRBV19,.,TRBJ1-5,CASSLTGGGSNQPQHF,TGTGCCAGTAGCTTGACAGGGGGCGGGAGCAATCAGCCCCAGCATTTT
TRBD2,TRBV11-2,.,TRBJ2-1,CASSLVALAGNNEQFF,TGTGCCAGCAGCTTAGTGGCTCTAGCGGGGAACAATGAGCAGTTCTTC
TRBD1,TRBV5-1,.,TRBJ1-1,CASSWGQGEAFF,TGCGCCAGCAGCTGGGGACAGGGTGAAGCTTTCTTT
.,TRBV6-2/TRBV6-3,.,TRBJ2-7,CASSSAGTIFEQYF,TGTGCCAGCAGTTCAGCGGGTACAATCTTCGAGCAGTACTTC
.,TRBV6-5,.,TRBJ2-2,CASKETFLPPGELFF,TGTGCTAGCAAAGAGACATTTTTACCCCCCGGGGAGCTGTTTTTT
.,TRBV5-1,.,TRBJ1-4,CASSLLQGIGEKLFF,TGCGCCAGCAGCTTGCTACAGGGAATCGGTGAAAAACTGTTTTTT
.,TRBV2,.,TRBJ1-2,CASSAELSTFGGYTF,TGTGCCAGCAGCGCGGAATTATCGACCTTCGGCGGCTACACCTTC
TRBD1,TRBV11-2,.,TRBJ1-6,CASSLGTGVSPLHF,TGTGCCAGCAGCCTCGGGACAGGGGTATCACCCCTCCACTTT
TRBD2,TRBV27,.,TRBJ2-1,CASSSQPRDYEGQFF,TGTGCCAGCAGTTCCCAACCTAGGGACTACGAGGGGCAGTTCTTC
TRBD2,TRBV7-2,few,TRBJ2-2,CASSLMASGVNGELFF,TGTGCCAGCAGCTTAATGGCTAGCGGGGTAAACGGGGAGCTGTTTTTT
.,TRBV14,.,TRBJ2-7,CASSQSSGRYEQYF,TGTGCCAGCAGCCAATCCTCGGGGAGGTACGAGCAGTACTTC
.,TRBV19,.,TRBJ1-5,CASSIADQPQHF,TGTGCCAGTAGTATCGCAGATCAGCCCCAGCATTTT
.,TRBV19,.,TRBJ2-2,CASSIRGSPTGELFF,TGTGCCAGTAGTATAAGGGGGAGCCCGACCGGGGAGCTGTTTTTT
TRBD1,TRBV28,once,TRBJ2-7,CASSLYGTGGVEQYF,TGTGCCAGCAGTTTATATGGGACAGGGGGTGTCGAGCAGTACTTC
.,TRBV11-2,.,TRBJ1-1,CASSSYREGNTEAFF,TGTGCCAGCAGCTCCTACAGGGAGGGGAACACTGAAGCTTTCTTT
.,TRBV14,.,TRBJ1-6,CASRRGGGTYNSPLHF,TGTGCCAGCAGACGGGGGGGAGGAACCTATAATTCACCCCTCCACTTT
TRBD1,TRBV3-1/TRBV3-2,.,TRBJ1-1,CASSLELQGARTEAFF,TGTGCCAGCAGCCTAGAACTACAGGGGGCGCGTACTGAAGCTTTCTTT
.,TRBV4-1,.,TRBJ2-3,CASSQFPPGSTDTQYF,TGCGCCAGCAGCCAATTCCCCCCGGGGAGCACAGATACGCAGTATTTT
.,TRBV28,.,TRBJ1-2,CASSLPGVGYGYTF,TGTGCCAGCAGTTTACCAGGGGTTGGCTATGGCTACACCTTC
TRBD1,TRBV27,few,TRBJ1-5,CASSQGALSQPQHF,TGTGCCAGCAGCCAGGGGGCGCTGAGTCAGCCCCAGCATTTT
.,TRBV5-1,.,TRBJ2-2,CASSLNRPNTGELFF,TGCGCCAGCAGCTTGAACAGGCCGAACACCGGGGAGCTGTTTTTT
.,TRBV7-3,.,TRBJ1-2,CASSPDGGNYGYTF,TGTGCCAGCAGCCCCGACGGGGGTAACTATGGCTACACCTTC
TRBD1,TRBV10-3,.,TRBJ1-1,CAIISGQGNTEAFF,TGTGCCATCATATCAGGACAGGGTAACACTGAAGCTTTCTTT
TRBD1,TRBV28,.,TRBJ1-5,CASSDRTGADLPQHF,TGTGCCAGCAGTGATAGGACAGGGGCGGATTTACCCCAGCATTTT
TRBD1,TRBV28,once,TRBJ2-2,CASSLTGGKTGELFF,TGTGCCAGCAGCTTGACAGGGGGCAAAACCGGGGAGCTGTTTTTT
TRBD1,TRBV10-3,.,TRBJ1-3,CAIRKGQGRSGNTIYF,TGTGCCATCAGGAAAGGACAGGGGCGCTCTGGAAACACCATATATTTT
TRBD2,TRBV27,.,TRBJ2-3,CASRLGAGGLTDTQYF,TGTGCCAGCAGGTTAGGAGCCGGGGGGTTGACAGATACGCAGTATTTT
.,TRBV7-9,.,TRBJ2-5,CASSLVGAETQYF,TGTGCCAGCAGCTTGGTAGGGGCGGAGACCCAGTACTTC
TRBD2,TRBV30,.,TRBJ2-3,CAWSAGTSGVNTQYF,TGTGCCTGGAGTGCCGGGACTAGCGGGGTTAATACGCAGTATTTT
TRBD2,TRBV2,.,TRBJ2-1,CASPLAGRAYNEQFF,TGTGCCAGCCCACTAGCGGGGAGGGCCTACAATGAGCAGTTCTTC
.,TRBV19,.,TRBJ2-1,CASSTRGHEQFF,TGTGCCAGTAGTACAAGGGGTCATGAGCAGTTCTTC
.,TRBV7-9,.,TRBJ2-7,CASSRTGTYSYEQYF,TGTGCCAGCAGCCGCACCGGGACTTACTCCTACGAGCAGTACTTC